This is a list of T cell receptor beta chains from one sample in a study of T-cell reconstitution after alpha-beta-depleted transplantation in children. One entry per CDR3 protein results from TCRdb running MiXCR on the PCR reads. The sample lists under 850,000 distinct CDR3 sequences, around 13% occurring once. The sample consisted of PBMCs, taken before TCRalphabeta/CD19-depleted stem cell transplant. The receptors derive from a girl aged 2-10 years with congenital amegakaryocytic thrombocytopenia, due to receive a stem cell transplant. CDR3s include the opening cysteine and the closing phenylalanine or tryptophan. D genes are given only for firm matches. Expanded clones are given a class, and other clones once, few, many or no size at all.

TRBV20-1	TRBD2	TRBJ2-1	many	CSAPTSGGYNEQFF	TGCAGTGCTCCGACTAGCGGGGGATACAATGAGCAGTTCTTC
TRBV25-1	TRBD1	TRBJ1-2	-	CASSGFLPPDRGYGDTF	TGTGCCAGCAGTGGATTCCTGCCTCCGGACAGGGGCTATGGCGACACCTTC
TRBV28	TRBD2	TRBJ2-3	many	CASGLAGHTDTQYF	TGTGCCAGCGGACTAGCGGGGCACACAGATACGCAGTATTTT
TRBV7-3	-	TRBJ2-3	few	CASSSQGGDTQYF	TGTGCCAGCAGCTCTCAGGGGGGAGATACGCAGTATTTT
TRBV5-5	-	TRBJ1-5	many	CASSLVDRSEYSNQPQHF	TGTGCCAGCAGCTTGGTGGACAGAAGCGAATATAGCAATCAGCCCCAGCATTTT
TRBV28	-	TRBJ1-3	few	CASRRQALSGNTIYF	TGTGCCAGCAGACGACAGGCACTCTCTGGAAACACCATATATTTT
TRBV29-1	TRBD1	TRBJ2-1	many	CSVDRRGRGNEQFF	TGCAGCGTTGATCGCAGGGGGCGCGGGAATGAGCAGTTCTTC
TRBV28	-	TRBJ1-5	-	CASSYDGRGSNQPQHF	TGTGCCAGCAGCTACGACGGCAGGGGAAGCAATCAGCCCCAGCATTTT
TRBV4-1	-	TRBJ1-4	many	CASSQDLWGGDLF	TGCGCCAGCAGCCAAGATTTGTGGGGAGGAGACCTTTTT
TRBV5-5	-	TRBJ2-1	few	CASSLRSKNEQFF	TGTGCCAGCAGCTTAAGATCTAAAAATGAGCAGTTCTTC
TRBV20-1	-	TRBJ2-1	-	CSARDQTGRTNEQFF	TGCAGTGCTAGGGACCAAACCGGGCGGACCAATGAGCAGTTCTTC
TRBV29-1	-	TRBJ2-3	many	CSVVASQDTQYF	TGCAGCGTTGTGGCTAGCCAAGATACGCAGTATTTT
TRBV20-1	-	TRBJ2-3	few	CSASNTDTQYF	TGCAGTGCTAGTAACACAGATACGCAGTATTTT
TRBV20-1	TRBD2	TRBJ2-3	many	CSARGRAGDPDTQYF	TGCAGTGCTAGAGGGAGAGCGGGGGATCCAGATACGCAGTATTTT
TRBV29-1	-	TRBJ1-1	many	CSVWNTEAFF	TGCAGCGTTTGGAACACTGAAGCTTTCTTT
TRBV6-5	-	TRBJ2-3	many	CASSYSSGSDTQYF	TGTGCCAGCAGTTACTCTTCAGGATCCGATACGCAGTATTTT
TRBV2	TRBD1	TRBJ2-5	-	CASRGGQLQETQYF	TGTGCCAGCAGAGGGGGACAGCTGCAAGAGACCCAGTACTTC
TRBV20-1	-	TRBJ2-5	few	CSAKEGLATKTQYF	TGCAGTGCCAAAGAGGGGCTAGCCACGAAGACCCAGTACTTC
TRBV20-1	TRBD2	TRBJ2-1	many	CSAREGTSGINEQFF	TGCAGTGCTAGAGAGGGGACTAGCGGGATCAATGAGCAGTTCTTC
TRBV7-8	-	TRBJ2-3	few	CASSRPTPPYPSTDTQYF	TGTGCCAGCAGCCGTCCGACTCCCCCGTATCCTAGCACAGATACGCAGTATTTT
TRBV15	TRBD1	TRBJ2-2	many	CATSRFQGAGVTGELFF	TGTGCCACCAGCAGATTCCAGGGGGCAGGTGTCACCGGGGAGCTGTTTTTT
TRBV11-2	-	TRBJ2-7	many	CASSNILGLAYEQYF	TGTGCCAGCAGCAACATCCTGGGTTTGGCCTACGAGCAGTACTTC
TRBV6-5	TRBD1	TRBJ1-5	many	CASSYSGTGNSNQPQHF	TGTGCCAGCAGTTACTCGGGGACAGGGAATAGCAATCAGCCCCAGCATTTT
TRBV14	TRBD2	TRBJ2-5	-	CASSQGPSGSFEETQYF	TGTGCCAGCAGCCAGGGGCCTAGCGGGAGCTTTGAAGAGACCCAGTACTTC
TRBV7-2	-	TRBJ2-3	many	CASSLEVTDTQYF	TGTGCCAGCAGCTTAGAGGTAACAGATACGCAGTATTTT
TRBV29-1	TRBD2	TRBJ2-1	many	CSVEPRLAEDNEQFF	TGCAGCGTTGAACCTCGACTAGCGGAGGACAATGAGCAGTTCTTC
TRBV5-1	-	TRBJ2-2	many	CATHRDMNTGELFF	TGCGCCACACACCGGGACATGAACACCGGGGAGCTGTTTTTT
TRBV10-2	-	TRBJ1-3	-	CASSRDTPF	TGCGCCAGCAGCCGGGACACTCCCTTT
TRBV5-1	-	TRBJ2-7	-	CASRPHPDEQYF	TGCGCCAGCAGACCACACCCTGACGAGCAGTACTTC
TRBV7-9	TRBD2	TRBJ2-1	many	CASSTRTSGPYNEQFF	TGTGCCAGCAGCACCCGGACTAGCGGGCCCTACAATGAGCAGTTCTTC
TRBV5-1	-	TRBJ1-1	few	CASSALGPAAGAEAFF	TGCGCCAGCAGCGCTCTGGGTCCCGCGGCTGGAGCTGAAGCTTTCTTT
TRBV21-1	-	TRBJ2-7	few	CASSKGTVSYEQYF	TGTGCCAGCAGCAAAGGTACAGTCTCCTACGAGCAGTACTTC